One and the same sample provided the 16 T cell receptor beta chains below, sequenced in a study of cytomegalovirus exposure and HLA in healthy donors (dated by TCRdb to about 2017). Receptors were amplified or captured by the immunoSEQ multiplex PCR assay. For the multiplex PCR, a mixture combining 60 forward primers for TCR Vbeta segments and 13 reverse primers for TCR Jbeta segments was used. TCRdb provides this immuneACCESS table in a form limited to in-frame rearrangements. Some clones are lacking; in checked studies, under half of them reflect an unresolved V gene, and why the rest are absent is not known. In all, the sample holds under 150,000 clones, and roughly three quarters of those were seen once. The ten most abundant clones make up 4.5% to 6% of the sample. Sequences were obtained from PBMCs. The receptor set was obtained from a woman aged 50 to 60 in good health and CMV-seronegative.

V gene TRBV6-1 combines with J gene TRBJ2-5; 11 bases map to TRBD1. Per germline, CDR1 MNHNS and CDR2 SASEGT. This CDR3 is 17 amino acids long. V trimming: 2 bases; J trimming: 4 bases; junction bases outside the gene matches: 9. The CDR3 DNA reads TGTGCCAGCAGTGAAACCGCCGGGACAGGGGGGGGAGAGACCCAGTACTTC. Its protein is CASSETAGTGGGETQYF.

The CDR3 loop is CASSPLRGQGREQYF. CDR3 coding DNA: TGTGCCAGCTCACCACTGCGAGGACAGGGAAGGGAGCAGTACTTC. The chain links TRBV18 to TRBJ2-7; TRBD1 agrees at 8 bases. The J segment lost 7 bases and the V segment lost 1 base, leaving 9 bases of the junction unmatched. There are 15 residues in the CDR3. CDR1 is KGHSH and CDR2 is LQKENI in the germline V gene.

In this sample, this clone turned up a few times. The chain uses TRBV6-4 and TRBJ2-2; TRBD1 might be the D (7 bases). This CDR3 spans 15 amino acids. Germline CDR1 MRHNA, CDR2 SNTAGT. Deletions cut 2 bases from V and 4 bases from J, with 11 bases between. DNA for the CDR3: TGTGCCAGCAGTGACGGGCAGGGGGGCACCGGGGAGCTGTTTTTT. Its protein is CASSDGQGGTGELFF.

This chain uses TRBV6-1 with TRBJ2-1, with no clear D. V was shortened by 7 bases and J by 6 bases, with 7 bases between the two germline ends. The CDR3 has 11 residues. Germline CDR1 and CDR2: MNHNS and SASEGT. The chain's CDR3 is CASTTINEQFF. As DNA, the CDR3 is TGTGCCAGCACTACGATCAATGAGCAGTTCTTC.

This chain uses TRBV28 with TRBJ1-1, with 8 positions matching TRBD1. CDR1 and CDR2 from the germline V gene are MDHEN and SYDVKM. V was clipped by 6 bases and J by 0 bases; unmatched bases: 12. The CDR3 loop spans 17 amino acids. CDR3 loop: CASSQYRGIGLNTEAFF. In DNA, the CDR3 is TGTGCCAGCAGCCAATACAGGGGGATTGGTCTGAACACTGAAGCTTTCTTT.

This clone appeared a few times. The chain carries TRBV27 and TRBJ1-5, with 8 bases fitting TRBD1. CDR1 and CDR2 from the germline V gene are MNHEY and SMNVEV (reference sequence). Trimming took 4 bases from V and 0 from J; bases not matched to a gene: 8. The CDR3 contains 17 residues. CDR3 amino acids: CASSSQGAYYSNQPQHF. CDR3 DNA sequence: TGTGCCAGCAGTTCGCAGGGGGCTTACTATAGCAATCAGCCCCAGCATTTT.

The V gene is TRBV19, the J gene TRBJ1-2; D is possibly TRBD1 (6 bases). The CDR3 loop spans 14 amino acids. Trimming removed 3 bases at V and 0 bases at J, with 8 bases between. Germline V gene lookup returns CDR1 LNHDA and CDR2 SQIVND (reference sequence). CDR3 amino acids: CASSIYRANYGYTF. DNA for the CDR3: TGTGCCAGTAGTATTTACAGGGCTAACTATGGCTACACCTTC.

V is TRBV28 and J is TRBJ2-7, with TRBD1 matching over 8 bases. Looked up from germline, CDR1 is MDHEN and CDR2 is SYDVKM. V gave up 6 bases and J gave up 2 bases; unmatched junction bases: 9. There are 15 residues in the CDR3. This CDR3 is CASSIRDRPPYEQYF. CDR3 coding DNA: TGTGCCAGCAGCATTCGGGACAGGCCCCCCTACGAGCAGTACTTC.

The J gene is TRBJ2-5, the V gene TRBV5-1; TRBD2 might be the D (6 bases). V dropped 4 bases and J dropped 2 bases, with 18 bases sitting between them. From germline, CDR1 is SGHRS and CDR2 YFSETQ. The length of the CDR3 is 16 residues. The CDR3 reads CASSPTLLGGQETQYF. The DNA of the CDR3 is TGCGCCAGCAGCCCAACCTTACTCGGGGGACAAGAGACCCAGTACTTC.

The chain uses TRBV4-1 and TRBJ1-2; D remains unclear. Germline-derived CDR1 and CDR2 are MGHRA and YSYEKL. The CDR3 length is 14 residues. Trimming shortened V by 1 base and J by 6 bases, and 12 bases separated the two germline ends. The CDR3 is CASSQVSQQHGYTF. The CDR3 DNA sequence: TGCGCCAGCAGCCAAGTGTCCCAACAGCATGGCTACACCTTC.

The V and J genes are TRBV28 and TRBJ2-6; D perhaps matches TRBD2 (7 bases). The V gene lost 3 bases and the J gene lost 0 bases, with 12 bases spanning the gap. The germline V gene encodes CDR1 MDHEN and CDR2 SYDVKM. CDR3 length: 17 amino acids. CDR3 residues: CASSFRGADSGANVLTF. CDR3 bases: TGTGCCAGCAGTTTTCGGGGGGCGGACTCTGGGGCCAACGTCCTGACTTTC.

V usage is TRBV30 and J usage is TRBJ2-3, with a tentative D call TRBD1 (5 bases). The CDR3 is made up of 15 amino acids. Germline V gene sequence: CDR1 GTSNPN, CDR2 SVGIG (reference sequence). Trimming stripped 1 base from V and 6 bases from J, with 17 bases between. Here the CDR3 DNA reads TGTGCCTGGAGTGAAGGGGCAGGGATTTTGGATACGCAGTATTTT. Its protein is CAWSEGAGILDTQYF. Looking up the rest from reference TRBV30 and TRBJ2-3 gives the full variable domain: SQTIHQWPATLVQPVGSPLSLECTVEGTSNPNLYWYRQAAGRGLQLLFYSVGIGQISSEVPQNLSASRPQDRQFILSSKKLLLSDSGFYLCAWSEGAGILDTQYFGPGTRLTVL.

The chain recombines TRBV7-2 with TRBJ1-6, with D unclear. Trimming left V 1 base short and J 10 bases short, with 14 bases between. This CDR3 has 15 amino acids. Germline lookup yields CDR1 SGHTA and CDR2 FQGNSA. CDR3 sequence reads: CASSLGSERTSPLHF. CDR3 DNA: TGTGCCAGCAGCTTAGGTTCAGAGCGCACCTCACCCCTCCACTTT.

V and J are TRBV5-1 and TRBJ2-1, with 9 bases matching TRBD1. The trim removed 1 base at V and 7 bases at J, leaving 6 bases unmatched. The CDR3 loop spans 15 amino acids. The germline V gene encodes CDR1 SGHRS and CDR2 YFSETQ. For the CDR3, the DNA is TGCGCCAGCAGCTTGTTTGGACAGGGGACGAATGAGCAGTTCTTC. Translated, it gives CASSLFGQGTNEQFF.

The J gene is TRBJ2-7, the V gene TRBV9; 12 positions match TRBD1. CDR1 is SGDLS and CDR2 is YYNGEE in the germline V gene. The V and J ends lost 0 bases and 4 bases, in that order; junction bases with no gene match: 5. The CDR3 consists of 16 residues. CDR3 in amino acids: CASSVDGTGGKYEQYF. CDR3 bases: TGTGCCAGCAGCGTAGACGGGACAGGGGGCAAATACGAGCAGTACTTC.

The V gene is TRBV19, the J gene TRBJ2-7; TRBD1 aligns across 8 bases. The germline V gene encodes CDR1 LNHDA and CDR2 SQIVND (reference sequence). J gave up 4 bases and V 3 bases, and 8 bases lay outside the gene matches. CDR3 size: 15 residues. In DNA, the CDR3 is TGTGCCAGTAGTATGGGGCGGACAGGGACGTACGAGCAGTACTTC. This sequence encodes CASSMGRTGTYEQYF.